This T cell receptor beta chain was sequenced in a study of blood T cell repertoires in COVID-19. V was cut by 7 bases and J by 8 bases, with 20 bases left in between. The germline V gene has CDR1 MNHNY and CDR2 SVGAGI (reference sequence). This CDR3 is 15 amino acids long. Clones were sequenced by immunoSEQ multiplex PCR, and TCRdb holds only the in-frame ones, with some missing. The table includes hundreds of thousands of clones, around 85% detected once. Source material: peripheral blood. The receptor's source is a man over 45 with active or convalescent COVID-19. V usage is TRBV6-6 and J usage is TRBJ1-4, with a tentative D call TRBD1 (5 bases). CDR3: CASTRVTGGREKLFF. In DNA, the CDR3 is TGTGCCAGCACCCGCGTGACGGGGGGTAGGGAAAAACTGTTTTTT.